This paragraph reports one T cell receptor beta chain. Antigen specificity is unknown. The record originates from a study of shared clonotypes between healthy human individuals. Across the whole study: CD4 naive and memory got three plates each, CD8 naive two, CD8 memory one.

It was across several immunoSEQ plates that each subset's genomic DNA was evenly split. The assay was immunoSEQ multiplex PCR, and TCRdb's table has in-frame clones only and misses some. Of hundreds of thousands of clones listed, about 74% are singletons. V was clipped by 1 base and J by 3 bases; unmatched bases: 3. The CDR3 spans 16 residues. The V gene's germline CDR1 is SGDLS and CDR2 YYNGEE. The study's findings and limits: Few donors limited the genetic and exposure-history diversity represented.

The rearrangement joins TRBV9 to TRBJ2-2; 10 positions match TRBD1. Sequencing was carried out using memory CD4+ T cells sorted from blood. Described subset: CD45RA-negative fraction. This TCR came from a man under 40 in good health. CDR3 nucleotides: TGTGCCAGCAGCGTAACGGGACAGGGGTACACCGGGGAGCTGTTTTTT. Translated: CASSVTGQGYTGELFF.